These T cell receptor beta chains were read from a single sample in a study of T cell responses to AZD1222 COVID-19 vaccine. TCRdb's table, derived via immunoSEQ multiplex PCR, lists solely in-frame clones and lacks some. The sample has 100,000 to 150,000 clones, 89% seen once. This specimen consisted of peripheral blood, obtained on day 0 of AZD1222 vaccination. Receptors were obtained from an adult in good health. CDR3s include the opening cysteine and the closing phenylalanine or tryptophan. Each record gives: D gene, J gene, clone size, V gene, CDR3 DNA, CDR3 protein. A D gene is named only where the DNA matches it firmly. Clone size appears in some rows only: once, few, many, or a class for an expanded clone.

NA | TRBJ1-4 | NA | TRBV21-1 | TGTGCCAGCAACGAAATTCTACAGGGAAATGAAAAACTGTTTTTT | CASNEILQGNEKLFF
TRBD2 | TRBJ2-2 | few | TRBV10-1 | TGCGCCAGCAGTGGGACTAGCGGGGTGGTTGGGCGAGCGAACACCGGGGAGCTGTTTTTT | CASSGTSGVVGRANTGELFF
NA | TRBJ1-5 | NA | TRBV19 | TGTGCCAGTACCGACAACTTACGGGGGAGCAATCAGCCCCAGCATTTT | CASTDNLRGSNQPQHF
TRBD1 | TRBJ2-3 | NA | TRBV11-2 | TGTGCCAGCAGCCTGACAGGGGGGACAGATACGCAGTATTTT | CASSLTGGTDTQYF
TRBD2 | TRBJ2-1 | NA | TRBV23-1 | TGCGCCAGCAGTCAAACGGGACTAGTAAGTTACAATGAGCAGTTCTTC | CASSQTGLVSYNEQFF
NA | TRBJ2-5 | NA | TRBV11-3 | TGTGCCAGCAGCAGGGGACCCAGCCAAGAGACCCAGTACTTC | CASSRGPSQETQYF
NA | TRBJ1-4 | NA | TRBV4-1 | TGCGCCAGCAGCCAAGATCCTCGACGGGGACTAGTAACGGGAGAAGGAGAAAAACTGTTTTTT | CASSQDPRRGLVTGEGEKLFF
TRBD1 | TRBJ2-7 | NA | TRBV6-5 | TGTGCCAGCAGCTTCGACAGGGACTACGAGCAGTACTTC | CASSFDRDYEQYF
NA | TRBJ2-1 | few | TRBV18 | TGTGCCAGCTCACCACGCAATGAGCAGTTCTTC | CASSPRNEQFF
NA | TRBJ1-1 | once | TRBV9 | TGTGCCAGCAGCGTAGGATCAGGTTATGCCACTGAAGCTTTCTTT | CASSVGSGYATEAFF
NA | TRBJ1-6 | NA | TRBV4-1 | TGCGCCAGCAGCCCAGGGTTCGCCTATAATTCACCCCTCCACTTT | CASSPGFAYNSPLHF
NA | TRBJ2-1 | NA | TRBV5-6 | TGTGCCAGCAGCTTGGGAAGAGGCCCCCTCTTCTTAGAGCAGTTCTTC | CASSLGRGPLFLEQFF
TRBD1 | TRBJ2-7 | NA | TRBV6-6 | TGTGCCAGCAGTTACTCGGGGACAGTCGTTATCGAGCAGTACTTC | CASSYSGTVVIEQYF
NA | TRBJ1-2 | once | TRBV7-9 | TGTGCCAGCGGATGGGGGACGTCCTCGGAAGGCTACACCTTC | CASGWGTSSEGYTF
TRBD2 | TRBJ2-5 | NA | TRBV5-1 | TGCGCCAGCAGCTCCGGGACTAGCCAAGAGACCCAGTACTTC | CASSSGTSQETQYF
TRBD1 | TRBJ2-5 | NA | TRBV7-8 | TGTGCCAGCAGCTTAATCACCCGGTTTGGGACAGCTCTTTCTGGGCAAGAGACCCAGTACTTC | CASSLITRFGTALSGQETQYF
NA | TRBJ1-1 | NA | TRBV19 | TGTGCCAGTACCCAGGGAATTGAAGCTTTCTTT | CASTQGIEAFF
NA | TRBJ2-1 | NA | TRBV6-2/TRBV6-3 | TGTGCCAGCAGTTATAAGCAGCTATCCTACAATGAGCAGTTCTTC | CASSYKQLSYNEQFF
NA | TRBJ2-7 | NA | TRBV6-2/TRBV6-3 | TGTGCCAGCAGTTACCCCCGGGGGGCCCCTGCCCTCGAGCAGTACTTC | CASSYPRGAPALEQYF
NA | TRBJ2-7 | NA | TRBV5-6 | TGTGCCAGCAGCTTCCCCGAGACCTACGAGCAGTACTTC | CASSFPETYEQYF
NA | TRBJ2-3 | NA | TRBV7-3 | TGTGCCAGCAGCCTCCGACTAGACTCGACAGATACGCAGTATTTT | CASSLRLDSTDTQYF
TRBD2 | TRBJ2-7 | NA | TRBV7-7 | TGTGCCAGCAGTCGACTAGCGGGAGGGTCCTACGAGCAGTACTTC | CASSRLAGGSYEQYF
NA | TRBJ2-1 | NA | TRBV5-1 | TGCGCCAGCAGCTTGGCCCAGAGCTCCTACAATGAGCAGTTCTTC | CASSLAQSSYNEQFF
TRBD2 | TRBJ2-1 | NA | TRBV5-6 | TGTGCCAGCAGAGCGGGAGGCAAGTATGAGCAGTTCTTC | CASRAGGKYEQFF
TRBD1 | TRBJ1-1 | NA | TRBV7-2 | TGTGCCAGCAGTCTTACCGTGACAGGGAGGAACACTGAAGCTTTCTTT | CASSLTVTGRNTEAFF
TRBD1 | TRBJ1-6 | NA | TRBV4-1 | TGCGCCAGCAGCCAAGATTGGGACAGCAGTTGGACCTATAATTCACCCCTCCACTTT | CASSQDWDSSWTYNSPLHF
NA | TRBJ2-7 | NA | TRBV20-1 | TGCAGTGCTCTGGGTGGGATCGAGCAGTACTTC | CSALGGIEQYF
TRBD2 | TRBJ2-2 | NA | TRBV4-1 | TGCGCCAGCAGCCGGTTGGGACTAGCGGGAGGTGCCGGGGAGCTGTTTTTT | CASSRLGLAGGAGELFF
NA | TRBJ2-1 | NA | TRBV4-3 | TGCGCCAGCAGCCCTGTTGTATCTACCTCCAAACAGTTCTTC | CASSPVVSTSKQFF
NA | TRBJ1-5 | NA | TRBV6-2/TRBV6-3 | TGTGCCAGCAGTTACTCCTGGGGCGGAGTAAGTAATCCCCAGCATTTT | CASSYSWGGVSNPQHF
TRBD1 | TRBJ2-7 | NA | TRBV19 | TGTGCCAGTACCGATCCTGGACAGGGAGGAGACTACGAGCAGTACTTC | CASTDPGQGGDYEQYF
NA | TRBJ2-7 | few | TRBV28 | TGTGCCAGCAGTTTACAGGCAGGGGCCTACGAGCAGTACTTC | CASSLQAGAYEQYF
TRBD1 | TRBJ2-1 | NA | TRBV29-1 | TGCAGCGTTGAGGGGACAGGGCTCGGGCAGTTCTTC | CSVEGTGLGQFF
NA | TRBJ2-7 | NA | TRBV10-3 | TGTGCCATCAGTGGGGGGTCCCACCTCTCGCTCTCCTACGAGCAGTACTTC | CAISGGSHLSLSYEQYF
NA | TRBJ2-7 | NA | TRBV15 | TGTGCCACCCAAAAGGAGGGGAGGCCCTACGAGCAGTACTTC | CATQKEGRPYEQYF
TRBD1 | TRBJ2-2 | NA | TRBV10-3 | TGTGCCATCAGCCTCTCAGGGGGCGCAGTATCCGGGGAGCTGTTTTTT | CAISLSGGAVSGELFF
NA | TRBJ2-7 | NA | TRBV4-1 | TGCGCCAGCAGCACACAACAGGGCGAAGCCTACGAGCAGTACTTC | CASSTQQGEAYEQYF